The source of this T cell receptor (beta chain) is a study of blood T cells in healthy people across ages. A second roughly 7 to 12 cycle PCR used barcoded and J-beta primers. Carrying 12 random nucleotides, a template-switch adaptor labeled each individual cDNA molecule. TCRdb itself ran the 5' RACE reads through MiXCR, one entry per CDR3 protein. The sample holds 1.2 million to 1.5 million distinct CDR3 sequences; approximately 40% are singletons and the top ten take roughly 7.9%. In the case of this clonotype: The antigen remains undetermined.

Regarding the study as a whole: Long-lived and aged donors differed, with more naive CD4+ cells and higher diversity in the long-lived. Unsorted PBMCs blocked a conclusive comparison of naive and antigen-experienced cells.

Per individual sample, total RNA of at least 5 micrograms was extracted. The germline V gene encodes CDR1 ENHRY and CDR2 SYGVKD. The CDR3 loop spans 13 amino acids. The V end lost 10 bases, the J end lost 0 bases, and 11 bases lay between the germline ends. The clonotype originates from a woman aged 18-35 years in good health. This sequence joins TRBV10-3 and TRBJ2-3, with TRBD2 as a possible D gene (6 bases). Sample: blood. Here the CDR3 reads CATIAASTDTQYF. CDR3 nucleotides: TGTGCCACCATAGCGGCTAGCACAGATACGCAGTATTTT.